This record looks at one T cell receptor beta chain sequence and its context. The V gene lost 2 bases and the J gene lost 9 bases, with 15 bases spanning the gap. CDR1 is KGHDR and CDR2 is SFDVKD in the germline V gene. The CDR3 runs to 14 residues. This sample was taken from a study of Graves' ophthalmopathy and Graves' hyperthyroidism. RNA served as the template for amplifying TCR beta CDR3 regions. The first round was an RT-PCR with HTBI primers, and the second round was a multiplex PCR. TCRdb fed the multiplex PCR reads into MiXCR, producing one record per CDR3 protein. The repertoire holds hundreds of thousands of distinct CDR3 sequences, with over 40% as singletons.

This TCR derives from an adult man with Graves' ophthalmopathy. The chain uses TRBV24-1 and TRBJ2-5; no definite D call. Sequenced: peripheral blood. Here the CDR3 reads CATSDSSQGVSQYF. CDR3 DNA sequence: TGTGCCACCAGTGATTCGAGCCAAGGTGTGTCCCAGTACTTC.